Shown below are 16 T cell receptor beta chains from a single sample sequenced in a study of blood T cell repertoires in COVID-19. Clones were read by immunoSEQ multiplex PCR, and TCRdb kept only the in-frame ones, dropping some. The sample includes approximately 160,000 clones, approximately 87% of them seen just once. Sequencing was carried out using peripheral blood. These receptors came from a woman aged 70-85 years with acute or convalescent COVID-19.

Here the CDR3 reads CASSFVPGGSPLHF. CDR3 sequence (DNA): TGTGCCAGCAGCTTTGTCCCGGGGGGTTCACCCCTCCACTTT. This chain joins TRBV7-2 and TRBJ1-6; tentatively, D is TRBD1 (5 bases). Germline V gene lookup returns CDR1 SGHTA and CDR2 FQGNSA. V was shortened by 3 bases and J by 9 bases, with 12 bases between the two germline ends. The length of the CDR3 is 14 residues.

J is TRBJ2-7 and V is TRBV4-2; D call uncertain. The germline V gene has CDR1 LGHNA and CDR2 YNFKEQ. V was shortened by 5 bases and J by 2 bases, with 13 bases between the two germline ends. The CDR3 extends over 14 amino acids. CDR3 bases: TGTGCCAGCAGCTCCCGACTGGAAACCTACGAGCAGTACTTC. This translates into CASSSRLETYEQYF.

The chain uses TRBV10-3 and TRBJ2-1, with TRBD2 matching 12 bases. Germline values: CDR1 ENHRY, CDR2 SYGVKD. After removal of 5 bases from V and 3 bases from J, the junction contained 2 bases not matched to a gene. There are 15 residues in the CDR3. CDR3 amino acids: CAISTTSGSYNEQFF. CDR3 DNA sequence: TGTGCCATCAGTACGACTAGCGGGAGCTACAATGAGCAGTTCTTC.

The chain employs TRBV2 and TRBJ1-4; 8 nucleotides match TRBD1. The CDR3 is 17 amino acids. Germline V CDR1 and CDR2: SNHLY, FYNNEI. With 4 bases clipped from V and 5 bases from J, the junction kept 12 bases outside the gene matches. Here the CDR3 reads CASSAWGSDRGNEKLFF. The DNA for the CDR3 is TGTGCCAGCAGTGCCTGGGGGAGTGACAGGGGAAATGAAAAACTGTTTTTT.

The CDR3 here is CASTGALAARGTQYF. CDR3 bases: TGTGCCAGCACTGGTGCCCTAGCGGCCCGGGGGACCCAGTACTTC. The chain combines TRBV2 with TRBJ2-5; 7 bases match TRBD2. CDR1 and CDR2 from the germline V gene are SNHLY and FYNNEI. V lost 7 bases, J lost 7 bases, and 15 bases stayed unmatched. The CDR3 is 15 amino acids. The variable domain in full, with the rest retrieved from reference TRBV2 and TRBJ2-5, is EPEVTQTPSHQVTQMGQEVILRCVPISNHLYFYWYRQILGQKVEFLVSFYNNEISEKSEIFDDQFSVERPDGSNFTLKIRSTKLEDSAMYFCASTGALAARGTQYFGPGTRLLVL.

The rearrangement uses TRBV7-9 and TRBJ1-3; the D gene is possibly TRBD1 (5 bases). The CDR3 runs 14 residues. Looked up from germline, CDR1 is SEHNR and CDR2 is FQNEAQ (reference sequence). V lost 5 bases to trimming and J lost 6 bases, with 14 bases between them. The CDR3 reads CASSTSGAENTIYF. CDR3 nucleotide sequence: TGTGCCAGCAGCACCTCTGGGGCAGAAAACACCATATATTTT.

The chain couples TRBV6-5 to TRBJ2-2, with 10 bases matching TRBD2. Losses at the gene ends were 4 bases for V and 3 bases for J; bases not matched to a gene: 5. The CDR3 contains 16 residues. The germline V gene has CDR1 MNHEY and CDR2 SVGAGI. CDR3: CASSSNSGGYTGELFF. CDR3 DNA: TGTGCCAGCAGTTCGAATAGCGGGGGGTACACCGGGGAGCTGTTTTTT.

The rearrangement uses TRBV6-6 and TRBJ1-2, with D tentatively TRBD1 (5 bases). The length of the CDR3 is 16 residues. CDR1 is MNHNY and CDR2 is SVGAGI in the germline V gene (reference sequence). V lost 2 bases and J 5 bases, leaving 18 bases between the germline ends. This CDR3 is CASSYDGRESAYGYTF. The CDR3 bases are TGTGCCAGCAGTTACGATGGCAGGGAATCAGCTTATGGCTACACCTTC.

This sequence joins TRBV4-2 and TRBJ1-5, with no clear D. Germline V lookup: CDR1 LGHNA, CDR2 YNFKEQ. The CDR3 length is 13 residues. V was cut by 2 bases and J by 4 bases, with 6 bases left in between. CDR3 protein: CASSQSGNQPQHF. The CDR3, as DNA: TGTGCCAGCAGCCAATCGGGTAATCAGCCCCAGCATTTT.

The chain is built from TRBV5-6 and TRBJ1-1, with D uncertain. The CDR3 is made up of 14 amino acids. CDR1 and CDR2 (germline): SGHDT, YYEEEE. Trimming stripped 4 bases from V and 1 base from J, with 11 bases between. The CDR3 sequence is CASSNKITNTEAFF. Here the CDR3 DNA reads TGTGCCAGCAGCAACAAAATTACGAACACTGAAGCTTTCTTT. Complete variable domain (other parts from reference TRBV5-6 and TRBJ1-1): DAGVTQSPTHLIKTRGQQVTLRCSPKSGHDTVSWYQQALGQGPQFIFQYYEEEERQRGNFPDRFSGHQFPNYSSELNVNALLLGDSALYLCASSNKITNTEAFFGQGTRLTVV.

V gene TRBV28 combines with J gene TRBJ1-1; D is uncertain. Germline CDR1 is MDHEN and CDR2 is SYDVKM. The ends were cut back, 1 base at V and 2 bases at J, with 17 bases in the middle. This CDR3 comprises 17 residues. CDR3 DNA: TGTGCCAGCAGTTTATATATCGGGATGGCAGGAAACACTGAAGCTTTCTTT. Protein: CASSLYIGMAGNTEAFF.

The V gene is TRBV6-5, the J gene TRBJ1-6; D unclear. Germline-derived CDR1 and CDR2 are MNHEY and SVGAGI. This CDR3 has 14 amino acids. V was clipped by 6 bases and J by 4 bases, with 10 bases between them. The CDR3 region is CASSPTEYNSPLHF. The CDR3, as DNA: TGTGCCAGCAGCCCAACAGAATATAATTCACCCCTCCACTTT.

A remark on this clone: Germline and junction disagree at one end, which may indicate a read error. The DNA of the CDR3 is TGTGCCAGCAGCGCCTGGACAGGGTCCGGAAGCACCATATATTTT. The encoded protein is CASSAWTGSGSTIYF. The chain carries TRBV9 and TRBJ1-3; 8 nucleotides line up with TRBD1. Germline V CDR1 and CDR2: SGDLS, YYNGEE. The CDR3 covers 15 residues. The variable domain in full, with the rest retrieved from reference TRBV9 and TRBJ1-3, is DSGVTQTPKHLITATGQRVTLRCSPRSGDLSVYWYQQSLDQGLQFLIQYYNGEERAKGNILERFSAQQFPDLHSELNLSSLELGDSALYFCASSAWTGSGSTIYFGEGSWLTVV.

The chain carries TRBV5-1 and TRBJ1-1; possibly TRBD1 for D (5 bases). The V end was cut by 5 bases, the J end by 3 bases, with 11 bases between. Germline CDR1 reads SGHRS; CDR2 reads YFSETQ. The CDR3 length is 13 residues. The CDR3 DNA follows: TGCGCCAGCAGAGGGGATAGGTACACTGAAGCTTTCTTT. This gives the protein CASRGDRYTEAFF.

In nucleotides, the CDR3 is TGTGCCAGCAGCTCAAGGACAGGCTATGGCTACACCTTC. This encodes CASSSRTGYGYTF. The chain employs TRBV13 and TRBJ1-2; 7 bases agree with TRBD1. CDR3 length: 13 residues. Germline V gene sequence: CDR1 PRHDT, CDR2 FYEKMQ (reference sequence). J gave up 4 bases and V 4 bases, and 3 bases lay outside the gene matches. Variable domain in full (rest from reference TRBV13 and TRBJ1-2): AAGVIQSPRHLIKEKRETATLKCYPIPRHDTVYWYQQGPGQDPQFLISFYEKMQSDKGSIPDRFSAQQFSDYHSELNMSSLELGDSALYFCASSSRTGYGYTFGSGTRLTVV.

This rearrangement joins TRBV6-5 to TRBJ2-1; possibly TRBD2 for D (5 bases). Trimming shortened V by 8 bases and J by 6 bases, and 11 bases separated the two germline ends. The CDR3 is made up of 12 amino acids. Germline V lookup: CDR1 MNHEY, CDR2 SVGAGI. CDR3 DNA: TGTGCCAGCGCGGCGGGCAGCAATGAGCAGTTCTTC. It is translated as CASAAGSNEQFF.